Listed below are T cell receptor beta chains from one sample, sequenced in a study of cytomegalovirus exposure and HLA in healthy donors. TCRdb's table, derived via immunoSEQ multiplex PCR, lists solely in-frame clones and lacks some. Of 100,000 to 150,000 clones listed, roughly 89% are singletons. What was sequenced was PBMCs. Source of these receptors: a man aged 25 to 40 in good health and CMV-seronegative. CDR3s include the opening cysteine and the closing phenylalanine or tryptophan. Each record gives: clone size, D gene, J gene, V gene, CDR3 protein, CDR3 DNA. D genes are given only for firm matches. The size entry is marked missing in some rows and otherwise reads once, few, many or a size class.

clone size: NA
D gene: TRBD2
J gene: TRBJ2-7
V gene: TRBV5-6
CDR3 protein: CASSLTSGGEQYF
CDR3 DNA: TGTGCCAGCAGCTTGACTAGCGGGGGTGAGCAGTACTTC

clone size: NA
D gene: NA
J gene: TRBJ2-7
V gene: TRBV28
CDR3 protein: CASNQGNEQYF
CDR3 DNA: TGTGCCAGCAATCAGGGGAACGAGCAGTACTTC

clone size: NA
D gene: TRBD1
J gene: TRBJ1-2
V gene: TRBV28
CDR3 protein: CASSSPPGQGGYTF
CDR3 DNA: TGTGCCAGCAGTTCCCCCCCGGGACAGGGTGGCTACACCTTC

clone size: NA
D gene: TRBD1
J gene: TRBJ2-2
V gene: TRBV6-6
CDR3 protein: CASSQTHRGAGELFF
CDR3 DNA: TGTGCCAGCAGTCAGACCCACAGGGGGGCCGGGGAGCTGTTTTTT

clone size: NA
D gene: TRBD2
J gene: TRBJ2-3
V gene: TRBV6-5
CDR3 protein: CASRSRGGSTDTQYF
CDR3 DNA: TGTGCCAGCAGGAGTCGGGGGGGTAGCACAGATACGCAGTATTTT

clone size: NA
D gene: NA
J gene: TRBJ2-5
V gene: TRBV6-5
CDR3 protein: CASSPTGVQETQYF
CDR3 DNA: TGTGCCAGCAGCCCAACGGGGGTCCAAGAGACCCAGTACTTC

clone size: NA
D gene: TRBD1
J gene: TRBJ2-7
V gene: TRBV6-1
CDR3 protein: CASSDLGQGSYEQYF
CDR3 DNA: TGTGCCAGCAGTGATTTGGGACAGGGGTCCTACGAGCAGTACTTC

clone size: NA
D gene: NA
J gene: TRBJ1-5
V gene: TRBV7-4
CDR3 protein: CASSQTPGSVDQPQHF
CDR3 DNA: TGTGCCAGCAGCCAAACCCCGGGGTCAGTCGATCAGCCCCAGCATTTT

clone size: NA
D gene: NA
J gene: TRBJ2-5
V gene: TRBV5-4
CDR3 protein: CASSSPSGLRKETQYF
CDR3 DNA: TGTGCCAGCAGCTCCCCCTCCGGACTGCGGAAAGAGACCCAGTACTTC

clone size: few
D gene: TRBD1
J gene: TRBJ1-1
V gene: TRBV19
CDR3 protein: CASSSRGQAFF
CDR3 DNA: TGTGCCAGTAGTAGTAGGGGGCAAGCTTTCTTT

clone size: few
D gene: NA
J gene: TRBJ1-5
V gene: TRBV6-5
CDR3 protein: CASRLGPDQPQHF
CDR3 DNA: TGTGCCAGCAGACTCGGTCCGGATCAGCCCCAGCATTTT

clone size: NA
D gene: NA
J gene: TRBJ1-3
V gene: TRBV14
CDR3 protein: CASSRGGVSGNTIYF
CDR3 DNA: TGTGCCAGCAGCCGCGGGGGGGTCTCTGGAAACACCATATATTTT

clone size: NA
D gene: NA
J gene: TRBJ2-3
V gene: TRBV5-1
CDR3 protein: CASRKQGSVDTQYF
CDR3 DNA: TGCGCCAGCAGAAAACAGGGATCGGTAGATACGCAGTATTTT

clone size: NA
D gene: TRBD1
J gene: TRBJ1-6
V gene: TRBV6-1
CDR3 protein: CASSGGTGDNSPLHF
CDR3 DNA: TGTGCCAGCAGTGGCGGGACAGGGGATAATTCACCCCTCCACTTT

clone size: NA
D gene: TRBD2
J gene: TRBJ2-1
V gene: TRBV5-1
CDR3 protein: CASSPGGAGSNEQFF
CDR3 DNA: TGCGCCAGCAGCCCCGGGGGGGCTGGGTCTAATGAGCAGTTCTTC

clone size: NA
D gene: NA
J gene: TRBJ1-5
V gene: TRBV7-2
CDR3 protein: CASSHNRVGFGNQPQHF
CDR3 DNA: TGTGCCAGCAGCCATAACAGGGTTGGTTTCGGCAATCAGCCCCAGCATTTT

clone size: NA
D gene: NA
J gene: TRBJ1-2
V gene: TRBV29-1
CDR3 protein: CSVGGQNYGYTF
CDR3 DNA: TGCAGCGTTGGGGGACAAAACTATGGCTACACCTTC

clone size: NA
D gene: TRBD1
J gene: TRBJ2-7
V gene: TRBV5-6
CDR3 protein: CASSRVGDRVFYEQYF
CDR3 DNA: TGTGCCAGCAGCAGGGTCGGGGACAGGGTCTTCTACGAGCAGTACTTC

clone size: NA
D gene: NA
J gene: TRBJ2-1
V gene: TRBV2
CDR3 protein: CASSAPKTMTYRTSSYNEQFF
CDR3 DNA: TGTGCCAGCAGTGCCCCAAAAACCATGACATACAGGACAAGCTCCTACAATGAGCAGTTCTTC

clone size: few
D gene: TRBD1
J gene: TRBJ1-5
V gene: TRBV2
CDR3 protein: CASSYRGQGNQPQHF
CDR3 DNA: TGTGCCAGCAGCTACAGGGGGCAGGGCAATCAGCCCCAGCATTTT

clone size: NA
D gene: TRBD1
J gene: TRBJ1-1
V gene: TRBV7-6
CDR3 protein: CASSLGTGGQNTEAFF
CDR3 DNA: TGTGCCAGCAGCTTAGGAACAGGGGGGCAGAACACTGAAGCTTTCTTT

clone size: NA
D gene: NA
J gene: TRBJ2-1
V gene: TRBV5-4
CDR3 protein: CASSSDISSYNEQFF
CDR3 DNA: TGTGCCAGCAGCTCAGACATAAGCTCCTACAATGAGCAGTTCTTC

clone size: once
D gene: NA
J gene: TRBJ1-2
V gene: TRBV6-1
CDR3 protein: CASSEWQMIPPTRGYTF
CDR3 DNA: TGTGCCAGCAGTGAATGGCAGATGATTCCACCAACCAGAGGCTACACCTTC

clone size: NA
D gene: TRBD1
J gene: TRBJ1-1
V gene: TRBV6-5
CDR3 protein: CASRLTGGNTEAFF
CDR3 DNA: TGTGCCAGCAGGTTGACAGGGGGGAACACTGAAGCTTTCTTT

clone size: NA
D gene: NA
J gene: TRBJ2-1
V gene: TRBV15
CDR3 protein: CATSRSRAQGLRIYNEQFF
CDR3 DNA: TGTGCCACCAGCAGATCCCGGGCCCAGGGTCTTAGGATCTACAATGAGCAGTTCTTC

clone size: NA
D gene: TRBD1
J gene: TRBJ2-2
V gene: TRBV7-6
CDR3 protein: CASSPGQGFTGELFF
CDR3 DNA: TGTGCCAGCAGCCCCGGACAGGGTTTCACCGGGGAGCTGTTTTTT

clone size: NA
D gene: NA
J gene: TRBJ2-2
V gene: TRBV2
CDR3 protein: CASSGDRFNTGELFF
CDR3 DNA: TGTGCCAGCAGTGGAGACAGGTTTAACACCGGGGAGCTGTTTTTT

clone size: NA
D gene: TRBD1
J gene: TRBJ2-1
V gene: TRBV5-1
CDR3 protein: CASSSGTGINEQFF
CDR3 DNA: TGCGCCAGCAGCTCCGGGACAGGGATCAATGAGCAGTTCTTC

clone size: NA
D gene: TRBD1
J gene: TRBJ2-7
V gene: TRBV5-6
CDR3 protein: CASSLPRTGSLYEQYF
CDR3 DNA: TGTGCCAGCAGCTTGCCCAGGACAGGGTCCCTTTACGAGCAGTACTTC

clone size: NA
D gene: TRBD2
J gene: TRBJ2-5
V gene: TRBV28
CDR3 protein: CASSSRTSSQETQYF
CDR3 DNA: TGTGCCAGCAGTTCACGGACTAGCTCTCAAGAGACCCAGTACTTC

clone size: NA
D gene: TRBD1
J gene: TRBJ2-7
V gene: TRBV7-9
CDR3 protein: CASSVNRGSYEQYF
CDR3 DNA: TGTGCCAGCAGCGTCAACAGGGGGTCCTACGAGCAGTACTTC

clone size: NA
D gene: TRBD1
J gene: TRBJ2-3
V gene: TRBV4-1
CDR3 protein: CASSGKDRAFLGTDTQYF
CDR3 DNA: TGCGCCAGCAGCGGAAAGGACAGGGCGTTTTTAGGGACAGATACGCAGTATTTT

clone size: NA
D gene: NA
J gene: TRBJ1-5
V gene: TRBV7-6
CDR3 protein: CASSLQSGSNQPQHF
CDR3 DNA: TGTGCCAGCAGCTTACAGTCGGGAAGCAATCAGCCCCAGCATTTT

clone size: NA
D gene: NA
J gene: TRBJ2-2
V gene: TRBV5-1
CDR3 protein: CASSLGSYSVGELFF
CDR3 DNA: TGCGCCAGCAGCTTGGGGAGTTATTCGGTCGGGGAGCTGTTTTTT

clone size: NA
D gene: TRBD2
J gene: TRBJ2-7
V gene: TRBV28
CDR3 protein: CASSLISGGGSYEQYF
CDR3 DNA: TGTGCCAGCAGTTTAATTAGCGGGGGGGGTTCCTACGAGCAGTACTTC